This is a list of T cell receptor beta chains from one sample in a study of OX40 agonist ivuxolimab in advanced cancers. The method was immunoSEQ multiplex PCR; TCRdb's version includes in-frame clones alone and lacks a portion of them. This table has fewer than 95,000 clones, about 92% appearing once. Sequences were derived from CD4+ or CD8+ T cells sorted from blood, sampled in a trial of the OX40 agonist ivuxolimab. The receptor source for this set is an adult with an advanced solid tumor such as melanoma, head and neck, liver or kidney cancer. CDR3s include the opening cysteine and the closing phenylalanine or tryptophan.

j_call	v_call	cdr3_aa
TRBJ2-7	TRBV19	CASSIGSSYEQYF
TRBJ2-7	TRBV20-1	CSASRGYEQYF
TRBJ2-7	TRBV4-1	CASSQDIRGSYEQYF
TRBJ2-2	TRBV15	CATSSLGTGDTGELFF
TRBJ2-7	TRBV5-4	CASSLGQQTYEQYF
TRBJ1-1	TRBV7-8	CASSSGTVNTEAFF
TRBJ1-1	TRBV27	CASSSLGTGKAFF
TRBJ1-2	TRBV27	CASSPSRANYGYTF
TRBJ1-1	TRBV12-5	CASGLKGTEAFF
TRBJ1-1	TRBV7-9	CASSFTRGGTEAFF
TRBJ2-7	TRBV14	CASSPNGPYEQYF
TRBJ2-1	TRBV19	CASSMGLSSYNEQFF